One sample yielded the 12 T cell receptor beta chains listed below, sequenced in a study of response to subunit inactivated influenza vaccine. TCRdb re-derived calls from the RT-PCR reads in MiXCR, one entry per CDR3 protein. This repertoire shows 500,000 to 600,000 distinct CDR3 sequences, over 9.5% found once; its top ten account for roughly 10%. This specimen consisted of PBMCs from blood, obtained on the day of vaccination. These receptors were collected from a man aged 45 to 65 who received an inactivated influenza vaccine.

This chain connects TRBV7-9 to TRBJ2-7, with 8 bases fitting TRBD1. Germline values: CDR1 SEHNR, CDR2 FQNEAQ (reference sequence). The CDR3 runs to 14 residues. V lost 7 bases, J lost 2 bases, and 7 bases stayed unmatched. As DNA, the CDR3 is TGTGCCAGCACCCAGGGGACAGGAGCCTACGAGCAGTACTTC. Protein sequence: CASTQGTGAYEQYF.

This clonotype was seen a few times. V gene TRBV11-2 combines with J gene TRBJ2-3; 7 positions agree with TRBD1. The V and J ends lost 5 bases and 6 bases, in that order; junction bases with no gene match: 8. This CDR3 is 14 amino acids long. Per germline, CDR1 SGHAT and CDR2 FQNNGV. CDR3 protein: CASSQGQNYDTQYF. The CDR3 region has the DNA TGTGCCAGCAGCCAGGGACAGAATTATGATACGCAGTATTTT. Combining the CDR3 with reference TRBV11-2 and TRBJ2-3 gives the whole variable domain EAGVAQSPRYKIIEKRQSVAFWCNPISGHATLYWYQQILGQGPKLLIQFQNNGVVDDSQLPKDRFSAERLKGVDSTLKIQPAKLEDSAVYLCASSQGQNYDTQYFGPGTRLTVL.

V and J are TRBV5-1 and TRBJ1-4, with 8 bases lining up with TRBD1. Germline CDR1 reads SGHRS; CDR2 reads YFSETQ. V dropped 4 bases and J dropped 13; count of bases not matched to a gene: 9. The CDR3 contains 13 residues. For the CDR3, the DNA is TGCGCCAGCAGCCCACAGGACAGGGCAGCACTGTTTTTT. It is translated as CASSPQDRAALFF. Full variable domain (outside the CDR3, taken from reference TRBV5-1 and TRBJ1-4): KAGVTQTPRYLIKTRGQQVTLSCSPISGHRSVSWYQQTPGQGLQFLFEYFSETQRNKGNFPGRFSGRQFSNSRSEMNVSTLELGDSALYLCASSPQDRAALFFGSGTQLSVL.

There are a few counts of this clonotype. The chain is built from TRBV11-2 and TRBJ2-7; TRBD1 or TRBD2 may be the D gene (6 bases each). Trimming pared 3 bases from V and 5 bases from J, leaving 14 bases between. Germline CDR1 SGHAT, CDR2 FQNNGV. This CDR3 is built from 14 residues. The CDR3 bases are TGTGCCAGCAGCTTCGGGGGCACGAACGACGAGCAGTACTTC. It specifies CASSFGGTNDEQYF.

The sample holds a few counts of this clonotype. This chain uses TRBV29-1 with TRBJ2-3; D gene ambiguous. Trimming left V 5 bases short and J 5 bases short, with 17 bases between. Germline loops: CDR1 SQVTM, CDR2 ANQGSEA. CDR3 length: 14 amino acids. In DNA, the CDR3 is TGCAGCGTTCAACCGACGTACGCCGGAGATACGCAGTATTTT. Its protein is CSVQPTYAGDTQYF.

This sequence joins TRBV12-5 and TRBJ2-2; D gene uncertain. CDR1 and CDR2 from the germline V gene are LGHNT and FRNRAP. V was trimmed by 2 bases and J by 4 bases, leaving 5 bases between them. CDR3 length: 13 residues. CDR3 sequence: CASGLSITGELFF. The DNA for the CDR3 is TGTGCTAGTGGTTTGAGCATCACCGGGGAGCTGTTTTTT. The entire variable domain, with the rest obtained from reference TRBV12-5 and TRBJ2-2, is as follows: DARVTQTPRHKVTEMGQEVTMRCQPILGHNTVFWYRQTMMQGLELLAYFRNRAPLDDSGMPKDRFSAEMPDATLATLKIQPSEPRDSAVYFCASGLSITGELFFGEGSRLTVL.

This clonotype was picked up a small number of times. The rearrangement joins TRBV12-3 or TRBV12-4 to TRBJ2-7; a possible D gene is TRBD1 (5 bases). The V and J ends lost 1 base and 7 bases respectively, with 17 bases between them. This CDR3 region has 15 residues. In DNA, the CDR3 is TGTGCCAGCAGTTTAGGGGTGGCTAGGGGTGGGGAGCAGTACTTC. It yields the protein CASSLGVARGGEQYF.

CDR3 residues: CASSRKGQGMHYGYTF. In DNA, the CDR3 is TGTGCCAGCAGTAGAAAAGGACAGGGAATGCACTATGGCTACACCTTC. The chain combines TRBV6-1 with TRBJ1-2, with 8 bases matching TRBD1. The V segment lost 5 bases and the J segment 3 bases; nucleotides outside the gene matches: 11. The CDR3 length is 16 residues. Germline V gene data show CDR1 as MNHNS and CDR2 as SASEGT.

This clonotype has just a few counts. The DNA of the CDR3 is TGCAGCGTTGCGCCGACAGGGACGGCCTACGAGCAGTACTTC. This sequence encodes CSVAPTGTAYEQYF. The V and J genes are TRBV29-1 and TRBJ2-7, with TRBD1 matching 7 bases. The germline gives CDR1 SQVTM, CDR2 ANQGSEA. With 4 bases clipped from V and 2 bases from J, the junction kept 8 bases outside the gene matches. The CDR3 length is 14 residues.

V and J are TRBV20-1 and TRBJ1-5, with D uncertain. Trimming left V 0 bases short and J 3 bases short, with 15 bases between. The germline V gene has CDR1 DFQATT and CDR2 SNEGSKA (reference sequence). The CDR3 consists of 16 residues. The CDR3 reads CSARDRVRLNNQPQHF. DNA for the CDR3: TGCAGTGCTAGAGATCGAGTTCGGCTAAACAATCAGCCCCAGCATTTT.

The chain links TRBV12-3 or TRBV12-4 to TRBJ2-7; 8 nucleotides align to TRBD1. The length of the CDR3 is 14 residues. J was trimmed by 5 bases and V by 3 bases; bases with no gene match: 6. In nucleotides, the CDR3 is TGTGCCAGCAGTTTTCAGGGGGCTTCTCACGAGCAGTACTTC. Translated, it gives CASSFQGASHEQYF.

The J gene is TRBJ2-1, the V gene TRBV7-9; 13 bases map to TRBD2. V shed 8 bases and J 8 bases; nucleotides not matched to a gene: 6. Germline-derived CDR1 and CDR2 are SEHNR and FQNEAQ (reference sequence). The CDR3 spans 14 residues. Here the CDR3 DNA reads TGTGCCAGCTCAAGACTAGCGGGAGGTGATGAGCAGTTCTTC. This translates into CASSRLAGGDEQFF.